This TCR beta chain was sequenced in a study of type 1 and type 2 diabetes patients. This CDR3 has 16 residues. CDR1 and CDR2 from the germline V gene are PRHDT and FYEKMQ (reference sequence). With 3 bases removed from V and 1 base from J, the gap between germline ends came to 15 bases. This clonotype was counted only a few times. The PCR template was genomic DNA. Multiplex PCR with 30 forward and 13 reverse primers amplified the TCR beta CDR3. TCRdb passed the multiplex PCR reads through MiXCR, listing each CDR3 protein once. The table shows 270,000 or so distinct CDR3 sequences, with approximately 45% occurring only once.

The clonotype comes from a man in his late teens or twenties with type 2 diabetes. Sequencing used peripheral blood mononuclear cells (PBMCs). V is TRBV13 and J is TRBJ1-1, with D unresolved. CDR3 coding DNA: TGTGCCAGCAGCTTCCTGGGAGGTGGACCGAACACTGAAGCTTTCTTT. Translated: CASSFLGGGPNTEAFF. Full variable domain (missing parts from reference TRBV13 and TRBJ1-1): AAGVIQSPRHLIKEKRETATLKCYPIPRHDTVYWYQQGPGQDPQFLISFYEKMQSDKGSIPDRFSAQQFSDYHSELNMSSLELGDSALYFCASSFLGGGPNTEAFFGQGTRLTVV.